This T cell receptor beta chain was sequenced for a study of PD-L1 blockade in urothelial cancer. PCRs were each spiked with synthetic TCR analog templates. Clones were read by immunoSEQ multiplex PCR, and TCRdb kept only the in-frame ones, dropping some. Of some 40,000 clones listed, 84% were seen once; the top ten hold 10% to 13%. Worth noting for this clone: Its matching antigen is unknown.

Study findings and constraints: A below-median TCR clonality in blood before treatment predicted better survival. At 3 weeks on treatment, tumor-associated clones expanded more with durable benefit.

The CDR3 spans 15 residues. In germline, CDR1 is KGHSH, CDR2 LQKENI. The V end was cut by 3 bases, the J end by 7 bases, with 15 bases between. As to time point: peripheral blood 6 weeks after treatment start. The chain is built from TRBV18 and TRBJ1-4; D is undetermined. The specimen was PBMCs, collected around atezolizumab (anti-PD-L1) treatment. The receptor was derived from a man aged 40-50 years with urothelial cancer. CDR3 loop: CASSPAAGLGEKLFF. The CDR3 DNA is TGTGCCAGCTCACCCGCCGCTGGGCTGGGTGAAAAACTGTTTTTT.